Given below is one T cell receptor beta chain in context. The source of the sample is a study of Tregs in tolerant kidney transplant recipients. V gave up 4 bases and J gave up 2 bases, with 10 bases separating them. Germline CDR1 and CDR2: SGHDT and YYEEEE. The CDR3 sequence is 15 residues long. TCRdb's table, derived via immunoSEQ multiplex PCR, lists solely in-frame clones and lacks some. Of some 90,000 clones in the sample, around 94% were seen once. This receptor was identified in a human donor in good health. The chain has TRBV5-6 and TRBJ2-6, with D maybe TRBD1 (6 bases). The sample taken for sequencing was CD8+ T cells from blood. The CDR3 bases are TGTGCCAGCAGCGATGAGGGGGCTGGGGCCAACGTCCTGACTTTC. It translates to CASSDEGAGANVLTF.